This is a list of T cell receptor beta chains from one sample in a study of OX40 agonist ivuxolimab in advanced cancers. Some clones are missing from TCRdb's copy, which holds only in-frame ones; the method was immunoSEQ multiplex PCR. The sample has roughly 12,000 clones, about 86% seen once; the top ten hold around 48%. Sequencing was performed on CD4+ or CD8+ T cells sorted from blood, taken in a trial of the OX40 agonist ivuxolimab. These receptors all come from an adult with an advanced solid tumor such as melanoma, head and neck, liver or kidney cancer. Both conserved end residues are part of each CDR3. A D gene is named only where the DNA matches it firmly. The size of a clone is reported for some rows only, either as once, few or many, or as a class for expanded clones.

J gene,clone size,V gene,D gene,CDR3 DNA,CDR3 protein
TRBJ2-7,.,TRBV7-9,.,TGTGCCAGCAGCTTAAGCTACGAGCAGTACTTC,CASSLSYEQYF
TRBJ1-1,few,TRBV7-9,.,TGTGCCAGCACCCTCTCGTCAGACTACACTGAAGCTTTCTTT,CASTLSSDYTEAFF
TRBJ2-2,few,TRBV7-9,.,TGTGCCAGCAGCTTTTCTGTCGGGGACCCGAACACCGGGGAGCTGTTTTTT,CASSFSVGDPNTGELFF
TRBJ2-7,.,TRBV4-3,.,TGCGCCAGCAGCCAAGGGCCAGGGGGGAACTACGAGCAGTACTTC,CASSQGPGGNYEQYF
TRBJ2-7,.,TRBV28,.,TGTGCCAGCAGTTGGGCGGGGAGATCGTACGAGCAGTACTTC,CASSWAGRSYEQYF
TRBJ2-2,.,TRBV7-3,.,TGTGCCAGCAGCTTAACACCCGGTAACACCGGGGAGCTGTTTTTT,CASSLTPGNTGELFF
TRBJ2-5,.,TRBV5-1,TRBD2,TGCGCCAGCGCAGAGGGAGCGGGGACCCAAGAGACCCAGTACTTC,CASAEGAGTQETQYF
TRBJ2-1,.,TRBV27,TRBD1,TGTGCCAGCAGGACAGGGTACCATGAGCAGTTCTTC,CASRTGYHEQFF
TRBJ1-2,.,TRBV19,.,TGTGCCAGTAGTAGTAACGCGGCCGCTAACTATGGCTACACCTTC,CASSSNAAANYGYTF
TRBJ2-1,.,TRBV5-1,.,TGCGCCAGCAGCTTGCAACTCGGGACATCCCCAACCAATGAGCAGTTCTTC,CASSLQLGTSPTNEQFF
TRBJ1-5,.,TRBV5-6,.,TGTGCCAGCAGCTTGTTCCACTTCAATCAGCCCCAGCATTTT,CASSLFHFNQPQHF
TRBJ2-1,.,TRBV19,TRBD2,TGTGCCAGTAACCTGGGGGGGAGCTCCTACAATGAGCAGTTCTTC,CASNLGGSSYNEQFF
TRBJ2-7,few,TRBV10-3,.,TGTGCCATCAGTGAGTCAAGGTACGAGCAGTACTTC,CAISESRYEQYF
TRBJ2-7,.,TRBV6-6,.,TGTGCCAGCAGTTCTTCACAGGGGGGGGACGAGCAGTACTTC,CASSSSQGGDEQYF
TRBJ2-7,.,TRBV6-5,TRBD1,TGTGCCAGCAGTTCCGACAGGGGGTACGAGCAGTACTTC,CASSSDRGYEQYF
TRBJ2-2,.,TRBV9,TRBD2,TGTGCCAGCAGCGTAGGACTAGCGGGAGCGAACACCGGGGAGCTGTTTTTT,CASSVGLAGANTGELFF
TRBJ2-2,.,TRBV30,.,TGTGCCGGGAACCGGGGGAACACCGGGGAGCTGTTTTTT,CAGNRGNTGELFF
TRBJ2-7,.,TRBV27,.,TGTGCCAGCAGTTGGAACTACGAGCAGTACTTC,CASSWNYEQYF
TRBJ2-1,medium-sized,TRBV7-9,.,TGTGCCAGCAGGCCCGTTCAGGAATACAATGAGCAGTTCTTC,CASRPVQEYNEQFF
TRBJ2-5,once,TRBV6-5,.,TGTGCCAGCAGTTACCTCGGACAGTACCAAGAGACCCAGTACTTC,CASSYLGQYQETQYF
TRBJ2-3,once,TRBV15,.,TGTGCCACCAGCAGAGCTGAAGATACGCAGTATTTT,CATSRAEDTQYF
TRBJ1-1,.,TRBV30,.,TGTGCCTGGAACGGGCAGGGGTACGGGAACACTGAAGCTTTCTTT,CAWNGQGYGNTEAFF
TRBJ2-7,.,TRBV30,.,TGTGCCTGGAGTAGGGGAGACTCCTACGAGCAGTACTTC,CAWSRGDSYEQYF
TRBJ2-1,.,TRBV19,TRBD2,TGTGCCAGTAGAACTAGCGGGGGGTCCTACAATGAGCAGTTCTTC,CASRTSGGSYNEQFF
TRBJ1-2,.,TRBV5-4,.,TGTGCCAGCAACCCGGGACGGTCTAACTATGGCTACACCTTC,CASNPGRSNYGYTF
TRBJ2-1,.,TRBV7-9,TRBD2,TGTGCCAGCAGCTTGGGACTAGCTCCGGGTGAGCAGTTCTTC,CASSLGLAPGEQFF
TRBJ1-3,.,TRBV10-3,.,TGTGCCATCACTACAGCTGGAAACACCATATATTTT,CAITTAGNTIYF